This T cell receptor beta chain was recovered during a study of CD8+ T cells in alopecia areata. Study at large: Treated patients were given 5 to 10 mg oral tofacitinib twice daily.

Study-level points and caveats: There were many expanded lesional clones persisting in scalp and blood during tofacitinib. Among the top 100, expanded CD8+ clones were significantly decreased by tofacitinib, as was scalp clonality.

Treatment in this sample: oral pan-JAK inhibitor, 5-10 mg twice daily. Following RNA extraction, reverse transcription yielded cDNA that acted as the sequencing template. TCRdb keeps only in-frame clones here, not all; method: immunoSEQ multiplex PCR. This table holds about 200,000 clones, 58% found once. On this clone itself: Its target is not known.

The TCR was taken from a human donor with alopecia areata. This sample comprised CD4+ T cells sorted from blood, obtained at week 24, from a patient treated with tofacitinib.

The CDR3 DNA sequence: TGTGCCAGCAGCTTGGAGCGGGGGGGCTACGAGCAGTACTTC. Its translation: CASSLERGGYEQYF. The chain links TRBV5-4 to TRBJ2-7; 10 positions match TRBD2. The trim removed 0 bases at V and 3 bases at J, leaving 0 bases unmatched. Germline assignment: CDR1 SGHNT and CDR2 YYREEE (reference sequence). This CDR3 spans 14 amino acids.